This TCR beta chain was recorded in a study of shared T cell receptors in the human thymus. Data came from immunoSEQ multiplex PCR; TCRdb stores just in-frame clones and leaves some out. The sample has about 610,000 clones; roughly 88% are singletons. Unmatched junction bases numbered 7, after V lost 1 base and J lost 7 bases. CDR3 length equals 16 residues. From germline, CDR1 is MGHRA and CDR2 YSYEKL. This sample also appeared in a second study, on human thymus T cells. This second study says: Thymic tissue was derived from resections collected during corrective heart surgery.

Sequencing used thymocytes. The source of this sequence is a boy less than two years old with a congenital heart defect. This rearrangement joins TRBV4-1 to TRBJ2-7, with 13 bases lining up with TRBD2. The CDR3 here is CASSQATGLAGQEQYF. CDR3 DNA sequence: TGCGCCAGCAGCCAAGCTACGGGACTAGCGGGACAGGAGCAGTACTTC.